This is a list of T cell receptor beta chains from one sample in a study of blood T cell repertoires in COVID-19. The assay was immunoSEQ multiplex PCR, and TCRdb's table has in-frame clones only and misses some. The repertoire holds under 200,000 clones, with around 82% as singletons. The source material was PBMCs or T cells enriched from blood (not recorded which). The receptors derive from a man aged 55 to 70 who had recovered from COVID-19. Both conserved end residues are part of each CDR3. Fields, in order: V gene, J gene, CDR3 protein.

v_gene: TRBV7-2
j_gene: TRBJ2-3
CDR3aa: CASSPDQGRNTQYF

v_gene: TRBV28
j_gene: TRBJ2-7
CDR3aa: CASSSMAQGRTYEQYF

v_gene: TRBV7-3
j_gene: TRBJ2-3
CDR3aa: CASSPTPGTQYF

v_gene: TRBV11-2
j_gene: TRBJ2-7
CDR3aa: CASSLELGSYEQYF

v_gene: TRBV28
j_gene: TRBJ1-2
CDR3aa: CASGLAGSPYGYTF

v_gene: TRBV27
j_gene: TRBJ1-1
CDR3aa: CASLTGTGSTEAFF

v_gene: TRBV19
j_gene: TRBJ1-5
CDR3aa: CASEARGQSRSQHF

v_gene: TRBV5-1
j_gene: TRBJ2-5
CDR3aa: CASSLSRGGQETQYF

v_gene: TRBV3-1/TRBV3-2
j_gene: TRBJ1-4
CDR3aa: CASSPYRLQGEKLFF

v_gene: TRBV7-7
j_gene: TRBJ2-2
CDR3aa: CASSSYQGRNTGELFF

v_gene: TRBV3-1/TRBV3-2
j_gene: TRBJ1-2
CDR3aa: CASSQGQGRNYGYTF

v_gene: TRBV12-3/TRBV12-4
j_gene: TRBJ1-2
CDR3aa: CASRTGTDYGYTF

v_gene: TRBV10-3
j_gene: TRBJ2-7
CDR3aa: CAIRGSQGQGVHEQYF

v_gene: TRBV10-2
j_gene: TRBJ2-3
CDR3aa: CASGGISGTDTQYF

v_gene: TRBV14
j_gene: TRBJ2-7
CDR3aa: CASSSLTGGADSYEQYF

v_gene: TRBV28
j_gene: TRBJ2-5
CDR3aa: CASSFSGGLETQYF

v_gene: TRBV9
j_gene: TRBJ2-2
CDR3aa: CASSVSSGGASGTGELFF

v_gene: TRBV28
j_gene: TRBJ2-2
CDR3aa: CASSLTGGELFF

v_gene: TRBV19
j_gene: TRBJ2-1
CDR3aa: CASSIVRRQGADSEQFF

v_gene: TRBV27
j_gene: TRBJ1-2
CDR3aa: CASSFGRGGYGYTF

v_gene: TRBV7-9
j_gene: TRBJ2-3
CDR3aa: CASSISSGFTDTQYF

v_gene: TRBV5-4
j_gene: TRBJ1-2
CDR3aa: CASSLDVRVGGYGYTF

v_gene: TRBV28
j_gene: TRBJ2-7
CDR3aa: CASTGGKYEQYF

v_gene: TRBV5-5
j_gene: TRBJ1-1
CDR3aa: CASSLEGTANTEAFF

v_gene: TRBV29-1
j_gene: TRBJ1-3
CDR3aa: CSVRAGNTIYF

v_gene: TRBV2
j_gene: TRBJ1-6
CDR3aa: CASSHTESSYNSPLHF

v_gene: TRBV18
j_gene: TRBJ1-2
CDR3aa: CASSPGTGVPNGYTF

v_gene: TRBV11-2
j_gene: TRBJ1-1
CDR3aa: CASSYRTALNTEAFF

v_gene: TRBV7-9
j_gene: TRBJ1-2
CDR3aa: CASSSTDRVYGYTF

v_gene: TRBV6-5
j_gene: TRBJ2-3
CDR3aa: CASSPSGESTDTQYF

v_gene: TRBV27
j_gene: TRBJ2-1
CDR3aa: CASSLKGQPFYNEQFF

v_gene: TRBV9
j_gene: TRBJ2-1
CDR3aa: CASSMDRGSYNEQFF

v_gene: TRBV27
j_gene: TRBJ2-6
CDR3aa: CASSTGANVLTF

v_gene: TRBV6-1
j_gene: TRBJ2-2
CDR3aa: CASSERRGQPVTGELFF

v_gene: TRBV7-9
j_gene: TRBJ1-1
CDR3aa: CASRFTGDAEAFF

v_gene: TRBV29-1
j_gene: TRBJ2-3
CDR3aa: CSVSAGGEDTQYF

v_gene: TRBV9
j_gene: TRBJ2-3
CDR3aa: CASSVVVGGPSDTQYF

v_gene: TRBV9
j_gene: TRBJ2-7
CDR3aa: CASSEGTSGRYEQYF

v_gene: TRBV7-9
j_gene: TRBJ1-1
CDR3aa: CASSLVSRAINTEAFF

v_gene: TRBV5-5
j_gene: TRBJ1-5
CDR3aa: CASSRTYRDRVLSNQPQHF

v_gene: TRBV7-9
j_gene: TRBJ2-5
CDR3aa: CASTLQETQYF

v_gene: TRBV27
j_gene: TRBJ1-5
CDR3aa: CASTPAGTDNQPQHF

v_gene: TRBV5-3
j_gene: TRBJ2-5
CDR3aa: CARISWLAGDETQYF

v_gene: TRBV11-2
j_gene: TRBJ2-2
CDR3aa: CASSSGQGSGGELFF

v_gene: TRBV6-2/TRBV6-3
j_gene: TRBJ2-4
CDR3aa: CASSYSGTSGGYKNIQYF

v_gene: TRBV11-2
j_gene: TRBJ2-3
CDR3aa: CASSLESGGSTDTQYF

v_gene: TRBV21-1
j_gene: TRBJ1-2
CDR3aa: CASSPPGQGAVNYGYTF

v_gene: TRBV5-6
j_gene: TRBJ1-5
CDR3aa: CASSSGDNPYQPQHF

v_gene: TRBV14
j_gene: TRBJ2-2
CDR3aa: CASSQVNRNRDTGELFF

v_gene: TRBV30
j_gene: TRBJ1-6
CDR3aa: CAWSVQFGRTGTPLHF

v_gene: TRBV5-1
j_gene: TRBJ1-3
CDR3aa: CASSLVGGTISGNTIYF

v_gene: TRBV5-4
j_gene: TRBJ2-5
CDR3aa: CASSFGQAETQYF

v_gene: TRBV6-5
j_gene: TRBJ2-7
CDR3aa: CASRDRGRSYEQYF